This passage covers 6 T cell receptor beta chains from one sample sequenced in a study of cytomegalovirus exposure and HLA in healthy donors. A multiplex PCR was run with 60 Vbeta primers and 13 Jbeta primers. Repertoires were generated with immunoSEQ multiplex PCR, while TCRdb's copy carries only in-frame clones and drops some. The repertoire holds approximately 75,000 clones, with roughly 88% as singletons. The source material was PBMCs. The receptors here all came from a man in his sixties or seventies in good health and CMV-seropositive.

The chain is built from TRBV11-1 and TRBJ2-3; 8 bases are shared with TRBD2. Germline lookup yields CDR1 SGHAT and CDR2 FQDESV (reference sequence). V gave up 7 bases and J gave up 6 bases; unmatched junction bases: 9. CDR3 size: 14 residues. The CDR3 loop reads CASNPGGPGDTQYF. For the CDR3, the DNA is TGTGCCAGCAACCCGGGGGGGCCCGGGGATACGCAGTATTTT.

The rearrangement links TRBV11-2 to TRBJ1-1; a weak D match, TRBD1 (6 bases). Germline V gene sequence: CDR1 SGHAT, CDR2 FQNNGV. This CDR3 has 15 amino acids. Trimming pared 6 bases from V and 3 bases from J, leaving 17 bases between. For the CDR3, the DNA is TGTGCCAGCAGGTTTGGGCTGGGGGCGGACACTGAAGCTTTCTTT. Its protein is CASRFGLGADTEAFF. Full variable domain (remainder filled in from reference TRBV11-2 and TRBJ1-1): EAGVAQSPRYKIIEKRQSVAFWCNPISGHATLYWYQQILGQGPKLLIQFQNNGVVDDSQLPKDRFSAERLKGVDSTLKIQPAKLEDSAVYLCASRFGLGADTEAFFGQGTRLTVV.

The CDR3 DNA follows: TGCGCCAGCAGCCAGGTTTCGGATTCACCCCTCCACTTT. Translating it yields CASSQVSDSPLHF. This rearrangement joins TRBV4-3 to TRBJ1-6, with D unclear. Trimming removed 3 bases at V and 8 bases at J, with 8 bases between. Germline values: CDR1 LGHNA, CDR2 YSLEER. The CDR3 spans 13 residues.

The J gene is TRBJ1-1, the V gene TRBV4-3, with TRBD1 as a possible D gene (5 bases). This CDR3 spans 17 amino acids. Trimming pared 0 bases from V and 4 bases from J, leaving 18 bases between. Germline V CDR1 and CDR2: LGHNA, YSLEER. The CDR3 spells CASSQDSSLGGGTEAFF. The CDR3 DNA is TGCGCCAGCAGCCAAGACTCCTCGTTGGGGGGGGGCACTGAAGCTTTCTTT.

This chain joins TRBV5-6 and TRBJ1-1, with 10 nucleotides matching TRBD1. From germline, CDR1 is SGHDT and CDR2 YYEEEE. The CDR3 contains 14 residues. V dropped 4 bases and J dropped 4; count of bases not matched to a gene: 4. CDR3 amino acids: CASSRDRGGTEAFF. DNA for the CDR3: TGTGCCAGCAGCCGGGACAGGGGAGGCACTGAAGCTTTCTTT. The complete variable domain, with remaining parts taken from reference TRBV5-6 and TRBJ1-1, reads DAGVTQSPTHLIKTRGQQVTLRCSPKSGHDTVSWYQQALGQGPQFIFQYYEEEERQRGNFPDRFSGHQFPNYSSELNVNALLLGDSALYLCASSRDRGGTEAFFGQGTRLTVV.

V and J are TRBV30 and TRBJ2-7, with 8 bases that match TRBD1. V dropped 0 bases and J dropped 7; count of bases not matched to a gene: 8. Germline V gives CDR1 GTSNPN, CDR2 SVGIG (reference sequence). There are 14 residues in the CDR3. DNA of the CDR3: TGTGCCTGGAGTGTAGGCCAGGGGGCATGGGAGCAGTACTTC. Translated, it gives CAWSVGQGAWEQYF.